These 22 T cell receptor beta chains were all obtained from the same sample, sequenced in a study of blood T cell repertoires in COVID-19. Profiling relied on immunoSEQ multiplex PCR, and the TCRdb table lists in-frame clones only, not all of them. Here the sample spans 15,000 to 20,000 clones, almost 85% being singletons. Sequencing was performed on peripheral blood. The receptors were gathered from a man older than 75 with acute or convalescent COVID-19.

This clone was detected once. The chain couples TRBV5-1 to TRBJ1-5, with 9 positions matching TRBD1. V was pared by 9 bases and J by 0 bases, with 7 bases of the junction left unmatched. CDR1 and CDR2 from the germline V gene are SGHRS and YFSETQ. The length of the CDR3 is 15 residues. CDR3 sequence (DNA): TGCGCCACCTTGGGACAGGGCCGTAGCAATCAGCCCCAGCATTTT. Its protein is CATLGQGRSNQPQHF. Variable domain in full (rest from reference TRBV5-1 and TRBJ1-5): KAGVTQTPRYLIKTRGQQVTLSCSPISGHRSVSWYQQTPGQGLQFLFEYFSETQRNKGNFPGRFSGRQFSNSRSEMNVSTLELGDSALYLCATLGQGRSNQPQHFGDGTRLSIL.

The chain has TRBV10-3 and TRBJ1-1, with D hard to call. Germline-derived CDR1 and CDR2 are ENHRY and SYGVKD. Trimming stripped 0 bases from V and 0 bases from J, with 8 bases between. The CDR3 runs to 15 residues. CDR3 sequence reads: CAISESPGMNTEAFF. In DNA form, the CDR3 reads TGTGCCATCAGTGAGTCGCCGGGGATGAACACTGAAGCTTTCTTT.

The V call is TRBV3-1 (or the pseudogene TRBV3-2), the J call TRBJ2-1; TRBD1 might be the D (6 bases). CDR3 length: 18 residues. The germline gives CDR1 LGHDT, CDR2 YNNKEL (reference sequence). With 0 bases removed from V and 4 bases from J, the gap between germline ends came to 19 bases. In nucleotides, the CDR3 is TGTGCCAGCAGCCAAGAATTAGGGACAAGGGCTTGGTACAATGAGCAGTTCTTC. Translation gives CASSQELGTRAWYNEQFF.

The CDR3 loop is CASSIDSGGEEKLFF. The DNA of the CDR3 is TGTGCCAGTAGTATAGATTCAGGGGGCGAGGAAAAACTGTTTTTT. V is TRBV19 and J is TRBJ1-4; TRBD1 matches 8 bases. The CDR3 is 15 amino acids. Germline assignment: CDR1 LNHDA and CDR2 SQIVND (reference sequence). V was clipped by 0 bases and J by 8 bases; unmatched bases: 5.

The V call is TRBV7-2, the J call TRBJ2-5, with 14 bases identical to TRBD2. The J segment lost 4 bases and the V segment lost 3 bases, leaving 10 bases of the junction unmatched. The CDR3 spans 18 residues. CDR1 and CDR2 (germline): SGHTA, FQGNSA. The CDR3 bases are TGTGCCAGCAGCTTTTTGGGACTAGCGGGGGAGTCTGGAGAGACCCAGTACTTC. Translation: CASSFLGLAGESGETQYF.

The rearrangement joins TRBV5-4 to TRBJ2-2; TRBD1 might be the D (6 bases). Germline CDR1 and CDR2: SGHNT and YYREEE (reference sequence). The CDR3 sequence is 17 residues long. With 4 bases removed from V and 4 bases from J, the gap between germline ends came to 20 bases. The CDR3 sequence is CASSLQGPPVTTGELFF. The CDR3 DNA follows: TGTGCCAGCAGCCTACAGGGACCCCCCGTCACCACCGGGGAGCTGTTTTTT.

The chain joins TRBV2 to TRBJ1-5; D might be TRBD1 (6 bases). Between the trimmed V and J ends, which lost 8 bases and 3 bases, there was a span of 8 bases. This CDR3 region has 12 residues. Germline CDR1 and CDR2: SNHLY and FYNNEI. CDR3 amino acids: CASSGDNQPQHF. The CDR3 DNA follows: TGTGCCAGCTCAGGGGACAATCAGCCCCAGCATTTT.

This rearrangement joins TRBV19 to TRBJ2-5, with D perhaps TRBD1 (6 bases). Looked up from germline, CDR1 is LNHDA and CDR2 is SQIVND (reference sequence). The CDR3 spans 13 residues. Trimming pared 4 bases from V and 3 bases from J, leaving 9 bases between. The CDR3: CASSTNREETQYF. CDR3 coding DNA: TGTGCCAGTAGTACCAACAGGGAAGAGACCCAGTACTTC.

This chain uses TRBV2 with TRBJ2-5, with D tentatively TRBD2 (5 bases). This CDR3 comprises 13 residues. V was pared by 8 bases and J by 5 bases, with 15 bases between. Germline V gene sequence: CDR1 SNHLY, CDR2 FYNNEI. CDR3 residues: CASAPLGRETQYF. CDR3 sequence (DNA): TGTGCCAGCGCCCCACTAGGACGGGAGACCCAGTACTTC.

This chain links TRBV5-5 with TRBJ2-3; D gene unclear. This CDR3 has 13 residues. Germline V CDR1 and CDR2: SGHKS, YYEKEE (reference sequence). Trimming removed 0 bases from V and 9 bases from J, with 11 bases in between. The CDR3 loop reads CASSLATPETQYF. The CDR3 bases are TGTGCCAGCAGCTTGGCGACACCCGAAACGCAGTATTTT.

This chain uses TRBV3-1 (or the pseudogene TRBV3-2) with TRBJ2-7, with D maybe TRBD1 (6 bases). The ends were cut back, 4 bases at V and 5 bases at J, with 18 bases in the middle. The CDR3 is made up of 15 amino acids. Germline lookup yields CDR1 LGHDT and CDR2 YNNKEL (reference sequence). CDR3 coding DNA: TGTGCCAGCAGCCCCCGCGATAGGGGGTTAAACGAGCAGTACTTC. Protein product: CASSPRDRGLNEQYF.

The chain combines TRBV18 with TRBJ2-5, with 11 bases aligning to TRBD2. CDR1 and CDR2 (germline): KGHSH, LQKENI. The ends lost 2 bases at V and 4 bases at J; junction bases unmatched: 9. There are 17 residues in the CDR3. CDR3 bases: TGTGCCAGCTCACCAACTAGCGGGGGAGCGGAAGGAGAGACCCAGTACTTC. Residues: CASSPTSGGAEGETQYF. Full variable domain (rest looked up from reference TRBV18 and TRBJ2-5): NAGVMQNPRHLVRRRGQEARLRCSPMKGHSHVYWYRQLPEEGLKFMVYLQKENIIDESGMPKERFSAEFPKEGPSILRIQQVVRGDSAAYFCASSPTSGGAEGETQYFGPGTRLLVL.

The chain combines TRBV7-6 with TRBJ1-4; possible D gene TRBD1, 5 bases. CDR3 length: 16 amino acids. Germline V CDR1 and CDR2: SGHVS, FNYEAQ. Between the trimmed V and J ends, which lost 5 bases and 4 bases, there was a span of 17 bases. DNA for the CDR3: TGTGCCAGCAGCCAAAACGCGGGGCAGGTTAATGAAAAACTGTTTTTT. It translates to CASSQNAGQVNEKLFF.

The genes are TRBV5-1 and TRBJ2-1; 9 bases fit TRBD1. CDR3 length: 15 amino acids. V lost 4 bases, J lost 8 bases, and 10 bases stayed unmatched. CDR1 SGHRS and CDR2 YFSETQ come from the germline V gene. The CDR3 is CASSLYRGQGDEQFF. The CDR3 DNA reads TGCGCCAGCAGCCTATACAGGGGACAGGGAGATGAGCAGTTCTTC.

Points on this clone: The germline gene is not matched at one end of the junction; a read error may be the cause. The chain couples TRBV28 to TRBJ1-5; unclear D gene. The CDR3 has 12 residues. Germline values: CDR1 MDHEN, CDR2 SYDVKM. CDR3 in DNA: TGTGCCAGCAATTATAACAGAGCCTCCCTTCTTTTT. It encodes CASNYNRASLLF.

The chain recombines TRBV7-2 with TRBJ2-5; D unresolved. The germline CDR1 and CDR2 sequences are SGHTA and FQGNSA. Between the trimmed V and J ends, which lost 0 bases and 2 bases, there was a span of 16 bases. The CDR3 is 17 residues long. The CDR3 nucleotides are TGTGCCAGCAGCTTAGCGCTGTTTCAGGCAGGACAAGAGACCCAGTACTTC. Amino acids: CASSLALFQAGQETQYF. The full variable domain, rest sourced from reference TRBV7-2 and TRBJ2-5, is GAGVSQSPSNKVTEKGKDVELRCDPISGHTALYWYRQSLGQGLEFLIYFQGNSAPDKSGLPSDRFSAERTGGSVSTLTIQRTQQEDSAVYLCASSLALFQAGQETQYFGPGTRLLVL.

The rearrangement links TRBV19 to TRBJ1-1; TRBD1 might be the D (5 bases). The CDR3 length is 14 residues. Germline V gene lookup returns CDR1 LNHDA and CDR2 SQIVND (reference sequence). The V gene lost 9 bases and the J gene lost 2 bases, with 16 bases spanning the gap. The CDR3 loop is CASPPQGDNTEAFF. The CDR3 DNA is TGTGCCAGCCCACCCCAGGGCGACAACACTGAAGCTTTCTTT.

V gene TRBV6-2 or TRBV6-3 combines with J gene TRBJ2-7; D is undetermined. With 0 bases removed from V and 6 bases from J, the gap between germline ends came to 12 bases. CDR1 and CDR2 (germline): MNHEY, SVGEGT. This CDR3 comprises 14 residues. This CDR3 is CASSYSIRAVEQYF. The CDR3 DNA reads TGTGCCAGCAGTTACTCGATTAGAGCTGTCGAGCAGTACTTC.

This sequence joins TRBV6-1 and TRBJ1-6; D is uncertain. Germline lookup yields CDR1 MNHNS and CDR2 SASEGT. This CDR3 is built from 15 residues. Trimming stripped 2 bases from V and 9 bases from J, with 14 bases between. In DNA form, the CDR3 reads TGTGCCAGCAGTGAATTCGTGAAGGGAGGTTCACCCCTCCACTTT. Its translation: CASSEFVKGGSPLHF.

The chain couples TRBV20-1 to TRBJ1-6; D call uncertain. The germline V gene encodes CDR1 DFQATT and CDR2 SNEGSKA (reference sequence). The CDR3 has 11 residues. V lost 2 bases, J lost 6 bases, and 2 bases lay in between. The CDR3 bases are TGCAGTGCTAGACGTAATTCACCCCTCCACTTT. Translated: CSARRNSPLHF.

The CDR3 DNA follows: TGTGCCATCAGTGAGTCTAGTAGCACAGATACGCAGTATTTT. Translating gives CAISESSSTDTQYF. This rearrangement joins TRBV10-3 to TRBJ2-3; D not certain. V was cut by 0 bases and J by 0 bases, with 4 bases left in between. Germline CDR1 ENHRY, CDR2 SYGVKD. The CDR3 consists of 14 residues.

The chain is built from TRBV20-1 and TRBJ1-5; TRBD1 matches at 7 bases. The CDR3 is 13 amino acids. The junction had 6 bases not matched to a gene; V was cut back by 3 bases and J by 7 bases. CDR1 is DFQATT, CDR2 SNEGSKA, per germline (reference sequence). The CDR3 loop reads CSASAQGGQPQHF. CDR3 DNA sequence: TGCAGTGCTAGTGCGCAGGGGGGCCAGCCCCAGCATTTT.